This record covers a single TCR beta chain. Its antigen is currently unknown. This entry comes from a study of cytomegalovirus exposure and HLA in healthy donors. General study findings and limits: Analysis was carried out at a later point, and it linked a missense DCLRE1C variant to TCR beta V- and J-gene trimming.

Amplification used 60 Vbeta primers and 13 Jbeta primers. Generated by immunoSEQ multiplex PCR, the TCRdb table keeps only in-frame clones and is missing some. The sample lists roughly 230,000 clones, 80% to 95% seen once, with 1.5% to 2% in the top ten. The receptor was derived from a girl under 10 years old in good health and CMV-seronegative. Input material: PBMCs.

The CDR3: CASSVDSSYNSPLHF. As DNA, the CDR3 is TGTGCCAGCAGCGTCGACAGCTCCTATAATTCACCCCTCCACTTT. V gene TRBV7-2 combines with J gene TRBJ1-6, with a weak D call TRBD1 (5 bases). The CDR3 spans 15 residues. V was trimmed by 5 bases and J by 0 bases, leaving 8 bases between them. Germline CDR1 and CDR2: SGHTA and FQGNSA.